The 30 T cell receptor beta chains below come from one sample, sequenced in a study of blood T cell repertoires in COVID-19. Assay used: immunoSEQ multiplex PCR; TCRdb lists only in-frame clones, some missing. The table has 450,000 or so clones, 80% to 90% seen once. Sequenced material: peripheral blood. These receptors were collected from a young man with COVID-19, enrolled during active disease.

The chain couples TRBV24-1 to TRBJ2-1; D is perhaps TRBD2 (6 bases). The CDR3 extends over 16 amino acids. The V gene lost 5 bases and the J gene lost 3 bases, with 16 bases spanning the gap. Germline CDR1 KGHDR, CDR2 SFDVKD. The CDR3, as DNA: TGTGCCACCAGTGGCAACAACTGGAGGGGCTACAATGAGCAGTTCTTC. Amino acids: CATSGNNWRGYNEQFF.

J is TRBJ2-1 and V is TRBV5-8; D gene unclear. The CDR3 length is 13 residues. From germline, CDR1 is SGHTS and CDR2 YDEGEE. V was shortened by 0 bases and J by 8 bases, with 9 bases between the two germline ends. CDR3 in DNA: TGTGCCAGCAGCTTGGCGGCTAGTCATGAGCAGTTCTTC. Amino acids: CASSLAASHEQFF.

V is TRBV6-5 and J is TRBJ1-2, with D possibly being TRBD1 (5 bases). The CDR3 spans 15 residues. Per the germline V gene, CDR1 is MNHEY and CDR2 is SVGAGI. Trimming cost V 7 bases and J 8 bases, with 23 bases left between them. This chain's CDR3 is CASTTAWGRHQGYTF. The DNA of the CDR3 is TGTGCCAGCACCACCGCATGGGGCAGGCATCAGGGCTACACCTTC.

V is TRBV15 and J is TRBJ2-1, with TRBD2 matching 8 bases. Germline assignment: CDR1 LNHNV and CDR2 YYDKDF (reference sequence). The CDR3 contains 14 residues. After removal of 1 base from V and 5 bases from J, the junction contained 1 base not matched to a gene. CDR3 sequence reads: CATSRAGGNNEQFF. CDR3 nucleotides: TGTGCCACCAGCAGAGCGGGGGGGAACAATGAGCAGTTCTTC.

CDR3 in amino acids: CASSPTVNYGYTF. CDR3 nucleotides: TGCGCCAGCAGTCCTACAGTTAACTATGGCTACACCTTC. This chain connects TRBV10-1 to TRBJ1-2; D unresolved. From germline, CDR1 is WNHNN and CDR2 SYGVQD (reference sequence). This CDR3 comprises 13 residues. V shed 5 bases and J shed 1 base, with 8 bases lying between them.

The chain is built from TRBV20-1 and TRBJ2-7; D may be TRBD2 (5 bases). This CDR3 is built from 16 residues. In germline, CDR1 is DFQATT, CDR2 SNEGSKA (reference sequence). The V end lost 3 bases, the J end lost 0 bases, and 18 bases lay between the germline ends. The CDR3 protein is CSASLWSARGSYEQYF. The CDR3 nucleotides are TGCAGTGCTAGTCTCTGGAGCGCACGGGGCTCCTACGAGCAGTACTTC.

The genes are TRBV4-2 and TRBJ2-2; TRBD2 might be the D (6 bases). Germline CDR1 and CDR2: LGHNA and YNFKEQ. With 1 base removed from V and 3 bases from J, the gap between germline ends came to 12 bases. This CDR3 comprises 16 residues. The CDR3 protein is CASSQGTGGDTGELFF. The CDR3, as DNA: TGTGCCAGCAGCCAAGGAACCGGCGGGGACACCGGGGAGCTGTTTTTT.

The chain couples TRBV7-9 to TRBJ2-3, with D possibly being TRBD1 (6 bases). V was shortened by 1 base and J by 3 bases, with 11 bases between the two germline ends. The CDR3 runs to 15 residues. Germline CDR1 reads SEHNR; CDR2 reads FQNEAQ (reference sequence). The CDR3 loop is CASSLDRDGTDTQYF. DNA for the CDR3: TGTGCCAGCAGCTTAGACAGGGATGGAACAGATACGCAGTATTTT.

The rearrangement links TRBV9 to TRBJ2-2; TRBD2 aligns across 8 bases. Trimming cost V 0 bases and J 7 bases; bases outside gene matches: 8. Germline V CDR1 and CDR2: SGDLS, YYNGEE. CDR3 size: 16 residues. DNA for the CDR3: TGTGCCAGCAGCGTAGACGGGAGGGCCCATGGCGGGGAGCTGTTTTTT. It codes for CASSVDGRAHGGELFF.

The V call is TRBV5-1, the J call TRBJ2-7; possible D gene TRBD2, 5 bases. The CDR3 is 15 amino acids. Trimming removed 0 bases at V and 6 bases at J, with 16 bases between. In germline, CDR1 is SGHRS, CDR2 YFSETQ. Here the CDR3 DNA reads TGCGCCAGCAGCTTGGAAGGTCGGGTTCGGGGCGAGCAGTACTTC. Translating gives CASSLEGRVRGEQYF.

Of note for this clone: Other DNA sequences from this sample encode an identical CDR3 as well. The CDR3 region has the DNA TGCGCCAGCAGCCAAGCGGCAGGCGCATCCTACGAGCAGTACTTC. This sequence encodes CASSQAAGASYEQYF. The chain recombines TRBV4-1 with TRBJ2-7; no reliable D call. From germline, CDR1 is MGHRA and CDR2 YSYEKL. This CDR3 is 15 amino acids long. With 1 base removed from V and 1 base from J, the gap between germline ends came to 11 bases.

The chain recombines TRBV24-1 with TRBJ2-3; maybe TRBD1 (7 bases). V was shortened by 3 bases and J by 2 bases, with 23 bases between the two germline ends. The germline V gene has CDR1 KGHDR and CDR2 SFDVKD. The CDR3 covers 19 residues. The CDR3 DNA reads TGTGCCACCAGTGATCCCAGGGGGTTTAGCGGTACTCACACAGATACGCAGTATTTT. Amino acid sequence: CATSDPRGFSGTHTDTQYF.

This clone was seen once. This sequence joins TRBV5-1 and TRBJ2-6; no clear D gene. CDR3 size: 15 residues. In germline, CDR1 is SGHRS, CDR2 YFSETQ. Between the trimmed V and J ends, which lost 4 bases and 0 bases, there was a span of 8 bases. The DNA of the CDR3 is TGCGCCAGCAGCCCACAGAGCTCTGGGGCCAACGTCCTGACTTTC. Translating gives CASSPQSSGANVLTF.

The chain couples TRBV28 to TRBJ1-2; perhaps TRBD1 as D (6 bases). V dropped 6 bases and J dropped 1 base, with 24 bases sitting between them. Germline CDR1 MDHEN, CDR2 SYDVKM. The CDR3 is 18 amino acids. The CDR3 is CASRPQPTWTDNNYGYTF. DNA for the CDR3: TGTGCCAGCAGGCCTCAGCCCACTTGGACAGATAATAACTATGGCTACACCTTC.

The chain employs TRBV5-8 and TRBJ1-6; 7 bases fit TRBD1. The germline gives CDR1 SGHTS, CDR2 YDEGEE. V gave up 1 base and J gave up 7 bases; unmatched junction bases: 2. This CDR3 region has 14 residues. Here the CDR3 reads CASSLWDSNSPLHF. In nucleotides, the CDR3 is TGTGCCAGCAGCTTGTGGGACAGCAATTCACCCCTCCACTTT.

The DNA for the CDR3 is TGTGCCAGCAGCGAGGGGGCGGTTGAGACCCAGTACTTC. Its translation is CASSEGAVETQYF. This chain uses TRBV7-3 with TRBJ2-5; 7 nucleotides match TRBD1. This CDR3 is built from 13 residues. With 5 bases clipped from V and 5 bases from J, the junction kept 5 bases outside the gene matches. The germline gives CDR1 SGHTA, CDR2 FQGTGA. Combining the CDR3 with reference TRBV7-3 and TRBJ2-5 gives the whole variable domain GAGVSQTPSNKVTEKGKYVELRCDPISGHTALYWYRQSLGQGPEFLIYFQGTGAADDSGLPNDRFFAVRPEGSVSTLKIQRTERGDSAVYLCASSEGAVETQYFGPGTRLLVL.

The rearrangement links TRBV11-3 to TRBJ2-7; TRBD2 might be the D (6 bases). This CDR3 comprises 13 residues. The V gene's germline CDR1 is SGHNT and CDR2 YENEEA. V was trimmed by 4 bases and J by 1 base, leaving 8 bases between them. Here the CDR3 reads CASSSGRSYEQYF. In DNA form, the CDR3 reads TGTGCCAGCAGCTCCGGGAGATCCTACGAGCAGTACTTC.

The chain links TRBV12-3 or TRBV12-4 to TRBJ2-7, with TRBD1 identical over 7 bases. V was pared by 5 bases and J by 4 bases, with 5 bases of the junction left unmatched. The CDR3 is made up of 13 amino acids. The CDR3: CASSPRGWYEQYF. The CDR3, as DNA: TGTGCCAGCAGTCCCAGGGGGTGGTACGAGCAGTACTTC.

The chain joins TRBV12-5 to TRBJ2-7; 9 nucleotides match TRBD1. This CDR3 spans 16 amino acids. V trimming: 6 bases; J trimming: 0 bases; junction bases outside the gene matches: 9. CDR1 LGHNT and CDR2 FRNRAP come from the germline V gene. The CDR3 DNA is TGTGCTAGTGGCTACCGGACAGGGGACCTCTCCTACGAGCAGTACTTC. This sequence encodes CASGYRTGDLSYEQYF.

The V and J genes are TRBV20-1 and TRBJ1-2; D call uncertain. CDR1 is DFQATT, CDR2 SNEGSKA, per germline (reference sequence). The CDR3 is made up of 10 amino acids. Trimming removed 8 bases at V and 7 bases at J, with 11 bases between. CDR3 nucleotides: TGCAGTACGTTAGCGGCTGGCTACACCTTC. Residues: CSTLAAGYTF.

The chain has TRBV5-1 and TRBJ2-7; 9 positions agree with TRBD2. Trimming at V came to 3 bases and at J to 5 bases, leaving 9 bases not matched to a gene. The CDR3 extends over 15 amino acids. The germline CDR1 and CDR2 sequences are SGHRS and YFSETQ. CDR3 in DNA: TGCGCCAGCAGCTCAGCCGGGACTAGCCCCAACGAGCAGTACTTC. Residues: CASSSAGTSPNEQYF.

The rearrangement joins TRBV10-2 to TRBJ1-1, with D possibly TRBD1 on 6 matching bases. The germline V gene encodes CDR1 WSHSY and CDR2 SAAADI. The germline V and J ends were trimmed by 6 bases and 1 base, with 18 bases remaining between them. The CDR3 spans 16 residues. The CDR3 loop reads CASRYGTSNRNTEAFF. CDR3 bases: TGCGCCAGCAGATACGGGACATCTAACCGGAACACTGAAGCTTTCTTT.

CDR3 coding DNA: TGTGCCAGCAGCCAACCCGGGACAGGCGGAAACACCATATATTTT. It translates to CASSQPGTGGNTIYF. V is TRBV3-1 (or the pseudogene TRBV3-2) and J is TRBJ1-3; 8 nucleotides line up with TRBD1. The germline V gene encodes CDR1 LGHDT and CDR2 YNNKEL (reference sequence). The CDR3 length is 15 residues. The V and J ends lost 2 bases and 4 bases, in that order; junction bases with no gene match: 4.

The gene calls are TRBV5-5 and TRBJ2-2, with 8 bases matching TRBD1. CDR3 length: 17 amino acids. Looked up from germline, CDR1 is SGHKS and CDR2 is YYEKEE (reference sequence). Unmatched junction bases numbered 10, after V lost 4 bases and J lost 2 bases. CDR3 DNA sequence: TGTGCCAGCAGCCGGAGGTGGGGGACAGGTAACACCGGGGAGCTGTTTTTT. Its translation: CASSRRWGTGNTGELFF.

Of note for this clone: Distinct nucleotide sequences in the sample also encode this CDR3. The chain is built from TRBV7-9 and TRBJ2-5; weak D call: TRBD2 (6 bases). Looked up from germline, CDR1 is SEHNR and CDR2 is FQNEAQ (reference sequence). This CDR3 spans 13 amino acids. Trimming removed 0 bases at V and 4 bases at J, with 6 bases between. The DNA of the CDR3 is TGTGCCAGCAGCTTAGCGGGGGGAGAGACCCAGTACTTC. Translated, it gives CASSLAGGETQYF.

The V gene is TRBV24-1, the J gene TRBJ1-5; no clear D gene. This CDR3 has 14 residues. From germline, CDR1 is KGHDR and CDR2 SFDVKD. The V gene lost 4 bases and the J gene lost 5 bases, with 11 bases spanning the gap. The CDR3 region is CATSESDIYQPQHF. The CDR3, as DNA: TGTGCCACCAGTGAATCCGACATTTATCAGCCCCAGCATTTT.

V is TRBV20-1 and J is TRBJ2-7; TRBD1 is a possible D gene (6 bases). Germline lookup yields CDR1 DFQATT and CDR2 SNEGSKA (reference sequence). This CDR3 comprises 16 residues. V was pared by 3 bases and J by 1 base, with 19 bases between. Here the CDR3 reads CSASSLTQGSSYEQYF. For the CDR3, the DNA is TGCAGTGCTAGTTCCTTAACCCAGGGGTCATCCTACGAGCAGTACTTC.

The J gene is TRBJ2-1, the V gene TRBV27, with a possible D match to TRBD1 (7 bases). This CDR3 has 14 amino acids. CDR1 MNHEY and CDR2 SMNVEV come from the germline V gene (reference sequence). The germline V and J ends were trimmed by 4 bases and 11 bases, with 18 bases remaining between them. The CDR3 loop is CASSSRQQGGKQFF. CDR3 DNA: TGTGCCAGCAGTTCGCGGCAGCAGGGGGGCAAGCAGTTCTTC.

The rearrangement uses TRBV5-6 and TRBJ2-5; 7 bases agree with TRBD1. Germline CDR1 SGHDT, CDR2 YYEEEE. This CDR3 has 14 amino acids. The V and J ends lost 2 bases and 7 bases, in that order; junction bases with no gene match: 8. CDR3 residues: CASSFYRGVGTQYF. In DNA, the CDR3 is TGTGCCAGCAGCTTCTACAGGGGAGTGGGGACCCAGTACTTC.

The chain couples TRBV7-8 to TRBJ1-3; D uncertain. V was cut by 1 base and J by 0 bases, with 10 bases left in between. The CDR3 is made up of 16 amino acids. Germline CDR1 reads SGHVS; CDR2 reads FQNEAQ. DNA of the CDR3: TGTGCCAGCAGCTTAGAATTCGTCCGCTCTGGAAACACCATATATTTT. Translating it yields CASSLEFVRSGNTIYF.